This record covers a single TCR beta chain. Its cognate antigen is unknown. This sample is drawn from a study of OX40 agonist ivuxolimab in advanced cancers. Study at large: Those treated in dose escalation had hepatocellular carcinoma, melanoma, renal cell cancer or head and neck cancer. Allowance was made for prior anti-PD-1, anti-PD-L1 or anti-CTLA-4 therapy, and about 37% had some.

The CDR3 is 14 residues long. Per the germline V gene, CDR1 is LNHNV and CDR2 is YYDKDF (reference sequence). The V gene end was trimmed by 8 bases and the J gene end by 11 bases; junction bases not matched to a gene: 14. The method was immunoSEQ multiplex PCR; TCRdb's version includes in-frame clones alone and lacks a portion of them. The sample holds roughly 34,000 clones, about nine tenths seen once. Whole-study findings and limits: CD4+ T cells averaged fewer expanded clones than CD8+ T cells. It was also the case that some nonresponders had low normalized T-cell clonal expansion.

The starting material was CD4+ or CD8+ T cells sorted from blood, obtained in a trial of the OX40 agonist ivuxolimab. The V gene is TRBV15, the J gene TRBJ2-2, with 7 bases fitting TRBD2. The sequence derives from an adult with an advanced solid tumor such as melanoma, head and neck, liver or kidney cancer. The CDR3 region has the DNA TGTGCCACCGGCCCGGGGGGAACTGCCCGCGAGCTGTTTTTT. It translates to CATGPGGTARELFF.